This passage covers 3 T cell receptor beta chains from one sample sequenced in a study of T-cell memory formation after mild COVID-19. One entry per CDR3 protein results from TCRdb running MiXCR on the 5' RACE reads. Here the sample spans 25,000 to 35,000 distinct CDR3 sequences, approximately 7% being singletons. The source material was PBMCs or a T cell subset sorted from them (not recorded which). The receptor set was obtained from an adult woman who had mild COVID-19 (a few samples of this study predate the infection). Cell type and time point are not known.

This clonotype has ten or more counts. The genes are TRBV7-3 and TRBJ2-1; D perhaps matches TRBD2 (6 bases). The ends were cut back, 1 base at V and 4 bases at J, with 17 bases in the middle. Germline CDR1 SGHTA, CDR2 FQGTGA. CDR3 length: 17 residues. Here the CDR3 reads CASSLSGGGKIYNEQFF. DNA for the CDR3: TGTGCCAGCAGCTTAAGTGGTGGAGGGAAAATTTACAATGAGCAGTTCTTC.

This clonotype was seen ten or more times. V usage is TRBV3-1 and J usage is TRBJ2-3; 10 bases agree with TRBD2. This CDR3 has 17 amino acids. Germline assignment: CDR1 LGHDT and CDR2 YNNKEL (reference sequence). V lost 0 bases and J lost 1; bases outside the gene matches: 4. The CDR3 reads CASSQEWTSGRTDTQYF. CDR3 in DNA: TGTGCCAGCAGCCAAGAATGGACTAGCGGACGCACAGATACGCAGTATTTT.

This clonotype was observed many times. This chain joins TRBV11-3 and TRBJ1-1; D is perhaps TRBD1 (5 bases). V was cut by 4 bases and J by 5 bases, with 17 bases left in between. This CDR3 region has 15 residues. Germline V gene lookup returns CDR1 SGHNT and CDR2 YENEEA. DNA for the CDR3: TGTGCCAGCAGCTCCCAGGGTCCGGGCGCGACTGAAGCTTTCTTT. This sequence encodes CASSSQGPGATEAFF. The entire variable domain, with the rest obtained from reference TRBV11-3 and TRBJ1-1, is as follows: EAGVVQSPRYKIIEKKQPVAFWCNPISGHNTLYWYLQNLGQGPELLIRYENEEAVDDSQLPKDRFSAERLKGVDSTLKIQPAELGDSAVYLCASSSQGPGATEAFFGQGTRLTVV.